These 31 T cell receptor beta chains share one sample of origin, sequenced in a study of cytomegalovirus exposure and HLA in healthy donors. The PCR employed 60 Vbeta primers together with 13 Jbeta primers. TCRdb's copy holds only in-frame clones and misses some; the assay was immunoSEQ multiplex PCR. The repertoire has under 200,000 clones, about 80% of them found once; the top ten carry about 3.8%. The sequencing input was PBMCs. Receptors originate from a man aged 30 to 39 in good health and CMV-seropositive.

V gene TRBV5-1 combines with J gene TRBJ1-1; unclear D gene. This CDR3 spans 12 amino acids. V lost 4 bases and J 11 bases, leaving 15 bases between the germline ends. CDR1 is SGHRS, CDR2 YFSETQ, per germline. The DNA for the CDR3 is TGCGCCAGCAGCGAACCCGAGGGTAGGGCTTTCTTT. Translation: CASSEPEGRAFF.

A note on this clone: Within the sample, other DNA sequences also encode this same CDR3. CDR3 residues: CASSFAGHYEQYF. CDR3 nucleotides: TGTGCCAGCAGCTTCGCAGGACATTACGAGCAGTACTTC. The chain recombines TRBV7-9 with TRBJ2-7; D may be TRBD1 (5 bases). Trimming cost V 3 bases and J 4 bases, with 10 bases left between them. The CDR3 spans 13 residues. Germline values: CDR1 SEHNR, CDR2 FQNEAQ (reference sequence).

The genes are TRBV28 and TRBJ2-7; perhaps TRBD2 as D (5 bases). The CDR3 is 13 amino acids. V lost 7 bases, J lost 2 bases, and 12 bases lay in between. CDR1 and CDR2 (germline): MDHEN, SYDVKM. As DNA, the CDR3 is TGTGCCAGCAACCCTTACGGGGCCTACGAGCAGTACTTC. Protein: CASNPYGAYEQYF.

The rearrangement uses TRBV4-3 and TRBJ1-4, with a weak D call TRBD1 (6 bases). Germline assignment: CDR1 LGHNA and CDR2 YSLEER. With 3 bases removed from V and 3 bases from J, the gap between germline ends came to 14 bases. CDR3 length: 16 residues. CDR3 DNA: TGCGCCAGCAGCCAGTCGACAGGTTGGGCTAATGAAAAACTGTTTTTT. The encoded protein is CASSQSTGWANEKLFF.

The chain joins TRBV28 to TRBJ2-1; D might be TRBD1 (6 bases). The CDR3 covers 15 residues. Per germline, CDR1 MDHEN and CDR2 SYDVKM. Trimming took 6 bases from V and 0 from J, leaving 12 bases between them. The CDR3 protein is CASRPQGGSYNEQFF. CDR3 DNA: TGTGCCAGCAGGCCACAGGGCGGCTCCTACAATGAGCAGTTCTTC. The variable domain in full, with the rest retrieved from reference TRBV28 and TRBJ2-1, is DVKVTQSSRYLVKRTGEKVFLECVQDMDHENMFWYRQDPGLGLRLIYFSYDVKMKEKGDIPEGYSVSREKKERFSLILESASTNQTSMYLCASRPQGGSYNEQFFGPGTRLTVL.

This chain links TRBV7-2 with TRBJ1-5, with D unresolved. The CDR3 runs to 17 residues. Trimming left V 8 bases short and J 7 bases short, with 27 bases between. The germline V gene encodes CDR1 SGHTA and CDR2 FQGNSA. The CDR3 is CASAVREDGSRGQPQHF. Written as DNA, the CDR3 is TGTGCCAGCGCAGTAAGGGAGGATGGGAGTCGGGGACAGCCCCAGCATTTT.

The chain links TRBV2 to TRBJ2-2; D may be TRBD1 (5 bases). V was pared by 8 bases and J by 2 bases, with 12 bases between. CDR1 SNHLY and CDR2 FYNNEI come from the germline V gene. The CDR3 has 14 amino acids. The CDR3 DNA follows: TGTGCCAGCTGTAGGACAACCAACACCGGGGAGCTGTTTTTT. Its protein product is CASCRTTNTGELFF. Full variable domain (rest looked up from reference TRBV2 and TRBJ2-2): EPEVTQTPSHQVTQMGQEVILRCVPISNHLYFYWYRQILGQKVEFLVSFYNNEISEKSEIFDDQFSVERPDGSNFTLKIRSTKLEDSAMYFCASCRTTNTGELFFGEGSRLTVL.

This chain links TRBV6-1 with TRBJ1-6; unclear D gene. Germline CDR1 MNHNS, CDR2 SASEGT. Trimming shortened V by 7 bases and J by 9 bases, and 19 bases separated the two germline ends. The CDR3 is 15 amino acids. CDR3 in amino acids: CASNTFGGLGSPLHF. The CDR3 DNA sequence: TGTGCCAGCAACACCTTCGGAGGATTGGGTTCACCCCTCCACTTT.

This clone was seen more than once but under ten times. V usage is TRBV9 and J usage is TRBJ2-1, with 10 bases fitting TRBD2. The CDR3 extends over 14 amino acids. The trim removed 7 bases at V and 6 bases at J, leaving 7 bases unmatched. Looked up from germline, CDR1 is SGDLS and CDR2 is YYNGEE. In nucleotides, the CDR3 is TGTGCCAGCGAGCGACTAGCGGGTAGCAATGAGCAGTTCTTC. This gives the protein CASERLAGSNEQFF.

This chain uses TRBV10-1 with TRBJ2-7; 10 nucleotides align to TRBD1. V lost 3 bases and J lost 2; bases outside the gene matches: 4. The CDR3 has 15 amino acids. Germline lookup yields CDR1 WNHNN and CDR2 SYGVQD (reference sequence). CDR3 nucleotide sequence: TGCGCCAGCAGTGACGGAGGGACAGGGGCCTACGAGCAGTACTTC. Translation gives CASSDGGTGAYEQYF.

This clone was seen a handful of times. The chain combines TRBV5-1 with TRBJ1-1, with 7 bases identical to TRBD1. Unmatched junction bases numbered 5, after V lost 3 bases and J lost 3 bases. The germline V gene has CDR1 SGHRS and CDR2 YFSETQ. This CDR3 has 14 amino acids. Here the CDR3 reads CASSSGQGDTEAFF. CDR3 DNA: TGCGCCAGCAGCTCCGGGCAGGGGGACACTGAAGCTTTCTTT.

This clone was recorded a few times. This chain's CDR3 is CASSYDSGYNEQFF. The CDR3 DNA reads as TGTGCCAGCAGCTACGACAGTGGTTATAATGAGCAGTTCTTC. V usage is TRBV7-3 and J usage is TRBJ2-1, with D possibly being TRBD1 (5 bases). V was cut by 4 bases and J by 7 bases, with 14 bases left in between. CDR3 length equals 14 residues. CDR1 SGHTA and CDR2 FQGTGA come from the germline V gene.

This chain joins TRBV7-3 and TRBJ2-2, with 7 bases that match TRBD1. CDR1 SGHTA and CDR2 FQGTGA come from the germline V gene. The V gene end was trimmed by 5 bases and the J gene end by 3 bases; junction bases not matched to a gene: 6. The CDR3 length is 15 residues. The CDR3 DNA sequence: TGTGCCAGCAGCCCTCGACAGGGCGACACCGGGGAGCTGTTTTTT. This gives the protein CASSPRQGDTGELFF.

Only a few counts were recorded for this clone. The rearrangement links TRBV25-1 to TRBJ2-5; TRBD2 aligns across 9 bases. CDR1 and CDR2 from the germline V gene are MGHDK and SYGVNS. CDR3 size: 14 residues. J was trimmed by 4 bases and V by 3 bases; bases with no gene match: 3. The CDR3 sequence is CASSERGGRETQYF. The CDR3, as DNA: TGTGCCAGCAGTGAGCGGGGGGGCCGAGAGACCCAGTACTTC.

This clone was picked up a small number of times. V is TRBV2 and J is TRBJ1-2, with 7 bases lining up with TRBD1. Per the germline V gene, CDR1 is SNHLY and CDR2 is FYNNEI. The CDR3 covers 14 residues. The ends lost 0 bases at V and 3 bases at J; junction bases unmatched: 1. The CDR3 sequence is CASSEAQGDYGYTF. CDR3 nucleotides: TGTGCCAGCAGTGAAGCCCAGGGGGACTATGGCTACACCTTC.

In its sample, this clone was seen a few times. The gene calls are TRBV6-6 and TRBJ1-2; TRBD1 agrees at 7 bases. The CDR3 runs 13 residues. CDR1 is MNHNY, CDR2 SVGAGI, per germline (reference sequence). Trimming took 2 bases from V and 5 from J; bases not matched to a gene: 2. CDR3 bases: TGTGCCAGCAGTTACGGACAGGATTATGGCTACACCTTC. It codes for CASSYGQDYGYTF.

The chain uses TRBV7-9 and TRBJ2-2; D remains unclear. This CDR3 spans 13 amino acids. CDR1 and CDR2 (germline): SEHNR, FQNEAQ (reference sequence). V was shortened by 4 bases and J by 4 bases, with 7 bases between the two germline ends. CDR3 sequence: CASSSAGTGELFF. CDR3 coding DNA: TGTGCCAGCAGCTCGGCAGGCACCGGGGAGCTGTTTTTT.

The chain uses TRBV11-2 and TRBJ2-7; TRBD1 matches at 8 bases. The germline CDR1 and CDR2 sequences are SGHAT and FQNNGV. The CDR3 totals 13 residues. V was pared by 6 bases and J by 7 bases, with 8 bases of the junction left unmatched. The CDR3 sequence: CASRSTGVDEQYF. CDR3 in DNA: TGTGCCAGCAGGTCGACAGGGGTTGATGAGCAGTACTTC. The variable domain in full, completed from reference TRBV11-2 and TRBJ2-7, reads EAGVAQSPRYKIIEKRQSVAFWCNPISGHATLYWYQQILGQGPKLLIQFQNNGVVDDSQLPKDRFSAERLKGVDSTLKIQPAKLEDSAVYLCASRSTGVDEQYFGPGTRLTVT.

This chain joins TRBV10-2 and TRBJ1-5; D is perhaps TRBD1 (5 bases). The CDR3 contains 14 residues. The germline V gene has CDR1 WSHSY and CDR2 SAAADI. Trimming took 6 bases from V and 2 from J, leaving 11 bases between them. The DNA for the CDR3 is TGCGCCAGCAGGCTATCACAGGGCAATCAGCCCCAGCATTTT. As protein: CASRLSQGNQPQHF.

This rearrangement joins TRBV27 to TRBJ1-2; TRBD1 might be the D (5 bases). The CDR3 consists of 14 residues. Germline-derived CDR1 and CDR2 are MNHEY and SMNVEV (reference sequence). Trimming took off 4 bases at V and 2 bases at J, with 11 bases between the two ends. This CDR3 is CASSWAGQNYGYTF. For the CDR3, the DNA is TGTGCCAGCAGTTGGGCGGGGCAAAACTATGGCTACACCTTC.

The chain combines TRBV7-3 with TRBJ2-3, with a possible D match to TRBD2 (6 bases). Looked up from germline, CDR1 is SGHTA and CDR2 is FQGTGA. The length of the CDR3 is 13 residues. Between the trimmed V and J ends, which lost 8 bases and 0 bases, there was a span of 9 bases. The CDR3 DNA follows: TGTGCCAGCGGGGCGGGGAGCACAGATACGCAGTATTTT. Amino acid sequence: CASGAGSTDTQYF.

The genes are TRBV29-1 and TRBJ2-3; D might be TRBD2 (5 bases). Germline V gene lookup returns CDR1 SQVTM and CDR2 ANQGSEA. Trimming shortened V by 5 bases and J by 4 bases, and 16 bases separated the two germline ends. This CDR3 has 14 residues. The CDR3 loop is CSVKALLRADTQYF. For the CDR3, the DNA is TGCAGCGTTAAGGCTCTTCTGAGGGCAGATACGCAGTATTTT.

The chain uses TRBV6-5 and TRBJ2-1; possibly TRBD2 for D (6 bases). The germline gives CDR1 MNHEY, CDR2 SVGAGI. V gave up 6 bases and J gave up 15 bases, with 18 bases separating them. CDR3 length: 12 residues. The CDR3 loop reads CASSPRGEPWFF. The CDR3 DNA is TGTGCCAGCAGCCCGCGGGGCGAGCCTTGGTTCTTC.

This clone was recorded only once. The rearrangement joins TRBV27 to TRBJ1-1; TRBD1 might be the D (6 bases). The length of the CDR3 is 13 residues. V was clipped by 6 bases and J by 1 base, with 9 bases between them. CDR1 MNHEY and CDR2 SMNVEV come from the germline V gene (reference sequence). The CDR3: CASSTTGNTEAFF. The CDR3 DNA reads TGTGCCAGCAGCACGACAGGGAACACTGAAGCTTTCTTT.

V is TRBV21-1 and J is TRBJ1-1; TRBD1, the table's D call, lacks a check against the DNA. TRBV21-1 is designated a pseudogene. This CDR3 spans 15 amino acids. For the CDR3, the DNA is TGTGCCAGCAGCAAACTTGAGGGGGCAAGGACTGAAGCTTTCTTT. Its protein product is CASSKLEGARTEAFF.

The chain employs TRBV28 and TRBJ1-4, with 7 positions matching TRBD1. The CDR3 is 12 amino acids. Germline CDR1 is MDHEN and CDR2 is SYDVKM. The V gene end was trimmed by 10 bases and the J gene end by 5 bases; junction bases not matched to a gene: 4. CDR3 in DNA: TGTGCCACTACGGGACAGAATGAAAAACTGTTTTTT. Encoded protein: CATTGQNEKLFF.

This clone was observed a few times. This chain joins TRBV7-9 and TRBJ2-7, with 8 bases matching TRBD2. In germline, CDR1 is SEHNR, CDR2 FQNEAQ (reference sequence). The length of the CDR3 is 13 residues. Unmatched junction bases numbered 6, after V lost 5 bases and J lost 6 bases. The CDR3 DNA is TGTGCCAGCAGCCCGCCCGGGGGGGGCGAGCAGTACTTC. Protein: CASSPPGGGEQYF.

This clone was recorded a few times. This sequence joins TRBV6-5 and TRBJ1-1; no clear D gene. The CDR3 is made up of 11 amino acids. Germline loops: CDR1 MNHEY, CDR2 SVGAGI. V shed 4 bases and J shed 7 bases, with 7 bases lying between them. The DNA for the CDR3 is TGTGCCAGCAGTTTCCGGGGTGAAGCTTTCTTT. Its protein product is CASSFRGEAFF.

The chain employs TRBV7-9 and TRBJ2-2; 8 nucleotides align to TRBD1. The CDR3 is 15 residues long. Germline trimming cut 3 bases from V and 1 base from J; bases unmatched to any gene: 1. From germline, CDR1 is SEHNR and CDR2 FQNEAQ (reference sequence). CDR3 loop: CASSFTGGNTGELFF. CDR3 DNA: TGTGCCAGCAGCTTTACAGGGGGGAACACCGGGGAGCTGTTTTTT.

The rearrangement joins TRBV29-1 to TRBJ1-5, with D tentatively TRBD1 (5 bases). This CDR3 comprises 13 residues. The germline V and J ends were trimmed by 4 bases and 1 base, with 8 bases remaining between them. Germline lookup yields CDR1 SQVTM and CDR2 ANQGSEA. The CDR3 DNA reads TGCAGCGTTGTAAGACAGAGCAATCAGCCCCAGCATTTT. This gives the protein CSVVRQSNQPQHF. The full variable domain, rest sourced from reference TRBV29-1 and TRBJ1-5, is SAVISQKPSRDICQRGTSLTIQCQVDSQVTMMFWYRQQPGQSLTLIATANQGSEATYESGFVIDKFPISRPNLTFSTLTVSNMSPEDSSIYLCSVVRQSNQPQHFGDGTRLSIL.

The count of this clone is one. Here the CDR3 reads CASTGGQGAYNYGYTF. DNA for the CDR3: TGTGCCAGCACGGGGGGACAGGGGGCGTATAACTATGGCTACACCTTC. V and J are TRBV28 and TRBJ1-2; TRBD1 agrees at 12 bases. V was clipped by 7 bases and J by 1 base; unmatched bases: 7. Germline V lookup: CDR1 MDHEN, CDR2 SYDVKM. CDR3 size: 16 residues.